This T cell receptor (beta chain) was identified in a study of shared clonotypes between healthy human individuals. General study points: Relative to their counterparts shared across all four donors, non-shared clonotypes exhibited diminished generation probabilities. Naive CD4 clonotypes were shared across a few donors at around 5.4%.

Assay: immunoSEQ multiplex PCR; the TCRdb copy retains only in-frame clones and omits some. The sample comprises approximately 700,000 clones, around 73% of which are singletons, and 1.5% to 2% rests with the top ten. The V and J ends lost 0 bases and 3 bases respectively, with 9 bases between them. Germline V lookup: CDR1 MNHEY, CDR2 SMNVEV (reference sequence). The CDR3 runs 15 residues. For this clone: Its antigen is unidentified.

This TCR was recovered from a woman aged 25 to 39 in good health. Sequenced sample: memory CD4+ T cells sorted from blood. The sample's subset: CD45RA-negative fraction. The chain carries TRBV27 and TRBJ1-5; D gene ambiguous. Here the CDR3 reads CASSLSGQINQPQHF. DNA of the CDR3: TGTGCCAGCAGTTTATCAGGGCAGATCAATCAGCCCCAGCATTTT.